This T cell receptor beta chain was profiled in a study of shared clonotypes between healthy human individuals. At the level of the study: Donors were a couple of women and a few men aged 18 to 49. Each donor's CD8 memory used one plate, CD8 naive two, each CD4 subset three.

The test was conducted at deep level. Produced via immunoSEQ multiplex PCR; TCRdb's table is partial and in-frame only. Among 2 million to 2.5 million clones, about 90% were seen once, and the ten largest hold 0.3% to 0.4%. The donors, all of them Caucasian adults, lived in Nashville, Tennessee. This clonotype originated in a man in his late teens or twenties in good health. Some clones in this sample may be carry-over from other donors' samples. Sequenced material: naive CD4+ T cells from PBMCs. Sample subset: CD45RA+ positively selected.

The CDR3 sequence is CASSEALSFDEQYF. The CDR3 DNA sequence: TGTGCCAGCAGTGAAGCTTTGAGTTTCGACGAGCAGTACTTC. This chain connects TRBV2 to TRBJ2-7, with D hard to call. CDR1 SNHLY and CDR2 FYNNEI come from the germline V gene. Trimming stripped 0 bases from V and 5 bases from J, with 11 bases between. The CDR3 contains 14 residues.